This T cell receptor (beta chain) derives from a study of blood T cell repertoires in COVID-19. On the study more broadly: Samples representing acute and convalescent COVID-19 were sourced from the United States, Italy and Spain. T cells, B-cell-depleted T cells, or PBMCs provided the cDNA or gDNA that served as material.

In the authors' methods: Estimated nucleated cell counts came from reference gene primer amplification. Some clones are missing from TCRdb's copy, which holds only in-frame ones; the method was immunoSEQ multiplex PCR. D and trimming come from the DNA, and the V and J calls and clone size come from that table. The table records 110,000 or so clones, 80% to 90% of them present only once. The CDR3 loop spans 14 amino acids. Germline CDR1 reads LNHDA; CDR2 reads SQIVND (reference sequence). The V gene end was trimmed by 3 bases and the J gene end by 9 bases; junction bases not matched to a gene: 6. This clonotype was sampled from a woman older than 75 with active or convalescent COVID-19. The chain uses TRBV19 and TRBJ2-1, with 9 nucleotides matching TRBD1. Source material: peripheral blood. The CDR3 nucleotides read TGTGCCAGTAGTATGGACAGGGGATCCGGTGAGCAGTTCTTC. Its protein is CASSMDRGSGEQFF.